Presented here are 18 T cell receptor beta chains from one specimen sequenced in a study of T-cell memory formation after mild COVID-19. TCRdb re-called the 5' RACE reads with MiXCR, one entry per CDR3 protein. This table has over 55,000 distinct CDR3 sequences, roughly an eighth appearing once. The sequenced sample was PBMCs or a T cell subset sorted from them (not recorded which). These TCRs come from a man aged 18 to 30 who had mild COVID-19 (a few samples of this study predate the infection). Cell type and time point are not known.

This chain links TRBV27 with TRBJ2-5, with 8 nucleotides matching TRBD1. Germline CDR1 is MNHEY and CDR2 is SMNVEV (reference sequence). J was trimmed by 0 bases and V by 6 bases; bases with no gene match: 9. The CDR3 runs to 16 residues. The CDR3 loop is CASRPYWGQDQETQYF. CDR3 in DNA: TGTGCCAGCAGACCATATTGGGGACAGGACCAAGAGACCCAGTACTTC.

This chain links TRBV5-4 with TRBJ2-1; weak D call: TRBD1 (7 bases). V shed 9 bases and J shed 1 base, with 14 bases lying between them. Germline V gene lookup returns CDR1 SGHNT and CDR2 YYREEE (reference sequence). The CDR3 contains 14 residues. The CDR3 DNA reads TGTGCCACCATCCCAGGGGGGTCCTACAATGAGCAGTTCTTC. Translated: CATIPGGSYNEQFF.

The sample holds a few counts of this clonotype. CDR3 sequence (DNA): TGTGCCAGCAGCCTCTTGACAGGCCAACCCATCCAAGAGACCCAGTACTTC. Its translation is CASSLLTGQPIQETQYF. The chain couples TRBV7-9 to TRBJ2-5; D is perhaps TRBD1 (6 bases). Per the germline V gene, CDR1 is SEHNR and CDR2 is FQNEAQ (reference sequence). The CDR3 is 17 residues long. V was shortened by 5 bases and J by 1 base, with 20 bases between the two germline ends. The entire variable domain, with the rest obtained from reference TRBV7-9 and TRBJ2-5, is as follows: DTGVSQNPRHKITKRGQNVTFRCDPISEHNRLYWYRQTLGQGPEFLTYFQNEAQLEKSRLLSDRFSAERPKGSFSTLEIQRTEQGDSAMYLCASSLLTGQPIQETQYFGPGTRLLVL.

The table lists this clonotype with many counts. The chain carries TRBV6-2 or TRBV6-3 and TRBJ2-1; D is unresolved. CDR3 length: 13 residues. Trimming pared 2 bases from V and 2 bases from J, leaving 4 bases between. From germline, CDR1 is MNHEY and CDR2 SVGEGT. The CDR3 DNA reads TGTGCCAGCAGTTACAGGGCCTACAATGAGCAGTTCTTC. It is translated as CASSYRAYNEQFF.

DNA for the CDR3: TGCAGTGCTAGACACGGGACGGACGGAGAGACCCAGTACTTC. Protein sequence: CSARHGTDGETQYF. The V gene is TRBV20-1, the J gene TRBJ2-5, with D perhaps given as TRBD1 or TRBD2 (5 bases each). CDR3 length equals 14 residues. Trimming pared 2 bases from V and 4 bases from J, leaving 14 bases between. Germline lookup yields CDR1 DFQATT and CDR2 SNEGSKA (reference sequence).

This clonotype was seen a few times. The V call is TRBV3-1, the J call TRBJ1-5, with D unresolved. V was cut by 4 bases and J by 5 bases, with 9 bases left in between. The CDR3 length is 13 residues. In germline, CDR1 is LGHDT, CDR2 YNNKEL (reference sequence). CDR3 protein: CASSRGAHQPQHF. In DNA, the CDR3 is TGTGCCAGCAGCCGAGGAGCTCATCAGCCCCAGCATTTT.

The table lists this clonotype with many counts. The V gene is TRBV7-3, the J gene TRBJ2-2; D remains unclear. The germline CDR1 and CDR2 sequences are SGHTA and FQGTGA. The V end was cut by 8 bases, the J end by 5 bases, with 12 bases between. The CDR3 runs to 13 residues. CDR3 coding DNA: TGTGCCAGCCGTGAGACCAATACCGGGGAGCTGTTTTTT. As protein: CASRETNTGELFF.

In its sample, this clonotype was seen many times. The genes are TRBV20-1 and TRBJ2-5, with TRBD2 matching 8 bases. The CDR3 length is 16 residues. Germline CDR1 DFQATT, CDR2 SNEGSKA (reference sequence). The trim removed 3 bases at V and 7 bases at J, leaving 16 bases unmatched. The CDR3 nucleotides are TGCAGTGCTAGTCGAATTCCCCGGGGGGGACTCGCGACCCAGTACTTC. Its translation is CSASRIPRGGLATQYF.

The chain links TRBV10-3 to TRBJ1-2, with a possible D match to TRBD1 (6 bases). Germline V gives CDR1 ENHRY, CDR2 SYGVKD. Trimming stripped 3 bases from V and 0 bases from J, with 11 bases between. The CDR3 is 15 residues long. CDR3 DNA: TGTGCCATCAGTGATCACGAGGGGGCTAACTATGGCTACACCTTC. It specifies CAISDHEGANYGYTF.

This chain joins TRBV6-1 and TRBJ1-2; D possibly corresponds to TRBD1 (5 bases). Between the trimmed V and J ends, which lost 4 bases and 8 bases, there was a span of 14 bases. The CDR3 is 13 amino acids. Germline loops: CDR1 MNHNS, CDR2 SASEGT. CDR3 DNA: TGTGCCAGCAGTGTACGCCAGGGTGGCGGCTACACCTTC. As protein: CASSVRQGGGYTF.

This clonotype has just a few counts. The chain carries TRBV4-1 and TRBJ1-6; weak D call: TRBD1 (5 bases). V was shortened by 0 bases and J by 16 bases, with 13 bases between the two germline ends. This CDR3 region has 13 residues. Per the germline V gene, CDR1 is MGHRA and CDR2 is YSYEKL. The CDR3 here is CASSQDLEGNLHF. The CDR3 DNA is TGCGCCAGCAGCCAAGATCTGGAGGGGAATCTCCACTTT.

This clonotype was recorded many times. The genes are TRBV12-3 or TRBV12-4 and TRBJ1-2; perhaps TRBD1 as D (5 bases). V dropped 0 bases and J dropped 2 bases, with 13 bases sitting between them. This CDR3 region has 16 residues. The CDR3 sequence: CASSLARGQANYGYTF. CDR3 coding DNA: TGTGCCAGCAGTTTAGCCCGCGGACAAGCAAACTATGGCTACACCTTC.

This chain uses TRBV20-1 with TRBJ2-5, with TRBD1 matching over 7 bases. The V and J ends lost 6 bases and 5 bases, in that order; junction bases with no gene match: 3. The CDR3 extends over 11 amino acids. Germline assignment: CDR1 DFQATT and CDR2 SNEGSKA (reference sequence). DNA of the CDR3: TGCAGTGCAATCAGGGGGGAGACCCAGTACTTC. It codes for CSAIRGETQYF.

A few counts support this clonotype. The chain combines TRBV7-2 with TRBJ2-5, with D perhaps TRBD1 or TRBD2 (5 bases each). The CDR3 loop spans 15 amino acids. Germline-derived CDR1 and CDR2 are SGHTA and FQGNSA. V gave up 5 bases and J gave up 0 bases, with 13 bases separating them. DNA for the CDR3: TGTGCCAGCAGCATACGGGGCCTTCACCAAGAGACCCAGTACTTC. Translation: CASSIRGLHQETQYF. Filled out from reference TRBV7-2 and TRBJ2-5, the complete variable domain reads GAGVSQSPSNKVTEKGKDVELRCDPISGHTALYWYRQSLGQGLEFLIYFQGNSAPDKSGLPSDRFSAERTGGSVSTLTIQRTQQEDSAVYLCASSIRGLHQETQYFGPGTRLLVL.

This clonotype was recorded many times. V and J are TRBV7-2 and TRBJ2-1, with 8 bases matching TRBD2. Germline CDR1 reads SGHTA; CDR2 reads FQGNSA. The CDR3 length is 14 residues. V trimming: 1 base; J trimming: 9 bases; junction bases outside the gene matches: 5. The CDR3 reads CASSLGAGGSEQFF. The DNA of the CDR3 is TGTGCCAGCAGCTTAGGGGCGGGGGGTAGTGAGCAGTTCTTC.

In this sample, this clonotype turned up many times. The chain combines TRBV6-5 with TRBJ2-5; TRBD1 might be the D (6 bases). Germline V gene lookup returns CDR1 MNHEY and CDR2 SVGAGI. This CDR3 contains 14 residues. Trimming shortened V by 6 bases and J by 5 bases, and 16 bases separated the two germline ends. The CDR3 loop is CASSDRSRSETQYF. In DNA form, the CDR3 reads TGTGCCAGCAGCGACAGGTCTCGGAGTGAGACCCAGTACTTC.

There are a few counts of this clonotype. The chain links TRBV6-1 to TRBJ2-3; 9 nucleotides align to TRBD2. V lost 2 bases, J lost 4 bases, and 4 bases stayed unmatched. CDR1 MNHNS and CDR2 SASEGT come from the germline V gene. The CDR3 has 15 residues. CDR3 DNA sequence: TGTGCCAGCAGTGAAAAATCTAGCGGGGCAGATACGCAGTATTTT. Protein product: CASSEKSSGADTQYF.

In this sample, this clonotype turned up a few times. This chain joins TRBV12-3 or TRBV12-4 and TRBJ2-2; TRBD1 matches at 9 bases. The CDR3 runs to 15 residues. The V gene end was trimmed by 8 bases and the J gene end by 2 bases; junction bases not matched to a gene: 6. The CDR3, as DNA: TGTGCCAGCGGTGAGACAGGGGGAAACACCGGGGAGCTGTTTTTT. The encoded protein is CASGETGGNTGELFF.